A selection of T cell receptor beta chains follows, all from one sample in a study of identical twins. In TCRdb, the 5' RACE reads were re-called with MiXCR into one record per CDR3 protein. This sample has about 530,000 distinct CDR3 sequences, with approximately 16% found just once. The same data also contributed to another study, on yellow fever vaccine responses in identical twins.

The sample taken for sequencing was CD4+ T cells sorted from blood. All receptors come from a young woman in good health. Both conserved end residues are trimmed from each CDR3. The order of the fields is CDR3 length, J gene, clone size, V gene, D gene, CDR3 protein. The D gene is left open where the match is weak. For some rows the clone size is stated as once, few or many, or as a class when expanded; others skip it.

len: 13; j_gene: TRBJ2-1; abundance: few; v_gene: TRBV12-3/TRBV12-4; d_gene: NA; CDR3aa: ASSLGQEAYNEQF
len: 14; j_gene: TRBJ2-2; abundance: many; v_gene: TRBV12-3/TRBV12-4; d_gene: NA; CDR3aa: ASSLGRRGNTGELF
len: 14; j_gene: TRBJ1-2; abundance: few; v_gene: TRBV29-1; d_gene: NA; CDR3aa: SVKSIRERGDYGYT
len: 13; j_gene: TRBJ1-5; abundance: many; v_gene: TRBV5-1; d_gene: TRBD1; CDR3aa: ASSPGTGQNQPQH
len: 10; j_gene: TRBJ2-2; abundance: many; v_gene: TRBV29-1; d_gene: NA; CDR3aa: SVHKNTGELF
len: 12; j_gene: TRBJ2-3; abundance: few; v_gene: TRBV4-1; d_gene: NA; CDR3aa: ASSPTEIPDTQY
len: 14; j_gene: TRBJ2-1; abundance: NA; v_gene: TRBV12-3/TRBV12-4; d_gene: TRBD2; CDR3aa: ASSLQRGGGYNEQF
len: 13; j_gene: TRBJ2-3; abundance: few; v_gene: TRBV6-1; d_gene: NA; CDR3aa: ASSRSVGGTSTQY
len: 14; j_gene: TRBJ2-5; abundance: few; v_gene: TRBV12-3/TRBV12-4; d_gene: NA; CDR3aa: ASSFWLVGLQETQY
len: 13; j_gene: TRBJ2-2; abundance: NA; v_gene: TRBV6-1; d_gene: NA; CDR3aa: ASGRDRPSLGELF
len: 14; j_gene: TRBJ1-1; abundance: NA; v_gene: TRBV27; d_gene: NA; CDR3aa: ASSLTESGRRTEAF
len: 14; j_gene: TRBJ2-3; abundance: NA; v_gene: TRBV7-2; d_gene: TRBD2; CDR3aa: ASSVRGRGNTDTQY
len: 10; j_gene: TRBJ2-1; abundance: NA; v_gene: TRBV20-1; d_gene: NA; CDR3aa: SARGEDNEQF
len: 13; j_gene: TRBJ2-2; abundance: NA; v_gene: TRBV7-9; d_gene: NA; CDR3aa: ASSNRDLLTGELF
len: 15; j_gene: TRBJ2-1; abundance: NA; v_gene: TRBV25-1; d_gene: TRBD2; CDR3aa: ASSDGLAGALYNEQF
len: 15; j_gene: TRBJ1-1; abundance: NA; v_gene: TRBV12-3/TRBV12-4; d_gene: TRBD1; CDR3aa: ASSLKGQGRSNTEAF
len: 12; j_gene: TRBJ2-7; abundance: NA; v_gene: TRBV5-1; d_gene: NA; CDR3aa: ASSLVQATYEQY
len: 18; j_gene: TRBJ2-3; abundance: few; v_gene: TRBV6-2/TRBV6-3; d_gene: TRBD2; CDR3aa: ASKKRGLAGVKTSTDTQY
len: 13; j_gene: TRBJ2-1; abundance: few; v_gene: TRBV5-6; d_gene: NA; CDR3aa: ASSFRDMSLYEQF
len: 13; j_gene: TRBJ1-1; abundance: NA; v_gene: TRBV7-6; d_gene: NA; CDR3aa: ASSRYPQENTEAF
len: 11; j_gene: TRBJ1-1; abundance: many; v_gene: TRBV12-3/TRBV12-4; d_gene: NA; CDR3aa: ASSLWGNTEAF
len: 14; j_gene: TRBJ2-3; abundance: once; v_gene: TRBV5-1; d_gene: NA; CDR3aa: ASSLPRGAGGDTQY
len: 11; j_gene: TRBJ2-4; abundance: NA; v_gene: TRBV15; d_gene: NA; CDR3aa: ATMEGIENFQY
len: 14; j_gene: TRBJ2-1; abundance: NA; v_gene: TRBV2; d_gene: TRBD2; CDR3aa: ASSETSGMLYNEQF
len: 15; j_gene: TRBJ2-7; abundance: few; v_gene: TRBV3-2; d_gene: NA; CDR3aa: ASSQGKGWLAGNEQY
len: 12; j_gene: TRBJ2-4; abundance: few; v_gene: TRBV7-2; d_gene: NA; CDR3aa: ASSLLQIQNIQY
len: 11; j_gene: TRBJ2-5; abundance: NA; v_gene: TRBV20-1; d_gene: NA; CDR3aa: SALRQPQETQY
len: 13; j_gene: TRBJ2-1; abundance: NA; v_gene: TRBV5-1; d_gene: TRBD1; CDR3aa: ASSLWTGLYNEQF
len: 11; j_gene: TRBJ2-7; abundance: NA; v_gene: TRBV29-1; d_gene: TRBD1; CDR3aa: SVTRDRPYEQY
len: 13; j_gene: TRBJ2-1; abundance: few; v_gene: TRBV27; d_gene: TRBD2; CDR3aa: ASSLWASGRAEQF
len: 12; j_gene: TRBJ1-4; abundance: NA; v_gene: TRBV10-3; d_gene: TRBD1; CDR3aa: AIKPGTGNEKLF
len: 14; j_gene: TRBJ2-2; abundance: many; v_gene: TRBV5-1; d_gene: NA; CDR3aa: ASSLRDTSNTGELF
len: 9; j_gene: TRBJ2-7; abundance: NA; v_gene: TRBV5-1; d_gene: TRBD1; CDR3aa: ASSEGTGAY
len: 13; j_gene: TRBJ1-2; abundance: NA; v_gene: TRBV20-1; d_gene: TRBD1; CDR3aa: SARDHDRGLFGYT
len: 15; j_gene: TRBJ1-6; abundance: NA; v_gene: TRBV11-2; d_gene: NA; CDR3aa: ASSLAGGQANNSPLH
len: 13; j_gene: TRBJ1-3; abundance: NA; v_gene: TRBV29-1; d_gene: NA; CDR3aa: SVGQHGTSGNTIY
len: 13; j_gene: TRBJ1-1; abundance: NA; v_gene: TRBV20-1; d_gene: NA; CDR3aa: SASNTGSLNTEAF
len: 14; j_gene: TRBJ1-1; abundance: few; v_gene: TRBV7-2; d_gene: NA; CDR3aa: ASSLWARERNTEAF
len: 13; j_gene: TRBJ2-7; abundance: many; v_gene: TRBV5-1; d_gene: NA; CDR3aa: ASSQTRASSYEQY
len: 13; j_gene: TRBJ2-1; abundance: few; v_gene: TRBV14; d_gene: TRBD2; CDR3aa: ASSPIGVAGNEQF
len: 11; j_gene: TRBJ1-4; abundance: many; v_gene: TRBV5-1; d_gene: NA; CDR3aa: ASSPLPNEKLF
len: 14; j_gene: TRBJ2-1; abundance: NA; v_gene: TRBV10-2; d_gene: NA; CDR3aa: ASSDRGANQRNEQF
len: 12; j_gene: TRBJ2-2; abundance: NA; v_gene: TRBV10-3; d_gene: NA; CDR3aa: AISYSSNTGELF
len: 13; j_gene: TRBJ1-2; abundance: many; v_gene: TRBV7-9; d_gene: NA; CDR3aa: ASSHKPYKWDGYT
len: 12; j_gene: TRBJ2-5; abundance: NA; v_gene: TRBV7-8; d_gene: NA; CDR3aa: ASSSPTGRETQY
len: 10; j_gene: TRBJ2-3; abundance: many; v_gene: TRBV5-1; d_gene: NA; CDR3aa: ASKGVGDTQY